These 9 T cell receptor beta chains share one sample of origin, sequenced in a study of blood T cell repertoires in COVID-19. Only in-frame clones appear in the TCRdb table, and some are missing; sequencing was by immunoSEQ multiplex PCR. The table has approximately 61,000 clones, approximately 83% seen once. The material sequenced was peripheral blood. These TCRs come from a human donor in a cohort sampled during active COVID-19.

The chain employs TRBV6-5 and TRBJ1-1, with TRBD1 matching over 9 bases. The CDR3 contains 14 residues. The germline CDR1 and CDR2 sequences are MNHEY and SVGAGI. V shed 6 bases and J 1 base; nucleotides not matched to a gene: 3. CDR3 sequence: CASSLQGANTEAFF. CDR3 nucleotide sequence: TGTGCCAGCAGCTTACAGGGGGCGAACACTGAAGCTTTCTTT.

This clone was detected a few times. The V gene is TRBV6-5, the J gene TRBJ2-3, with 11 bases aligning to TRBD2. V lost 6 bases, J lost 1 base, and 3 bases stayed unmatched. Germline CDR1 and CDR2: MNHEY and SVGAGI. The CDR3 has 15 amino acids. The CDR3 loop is CASRSGLAGTDTQYF. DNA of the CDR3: TGTGCCAGCAGGTCGGGACTAGCGGGCACAGATACGCAGTATTTT.

The CDR3 reads CASSDRSGGQNTEAFF. In DNA, the CDR3 is TGTGCCAGCTCAGATCGTTCAGGGGGTCAGAACACTGAAGCTTTCTTT. This sequence joins TRBV18 and TRBJ1-1; 7 bases are a match to TRBD1. V was pared by 5 bases and J by 1 base, with 10 bases of the junction left unmatched. The CDR3 length is 16 residues. Germline V gene sequence: CDR1 KGHSH, CDR2 LQKENI.

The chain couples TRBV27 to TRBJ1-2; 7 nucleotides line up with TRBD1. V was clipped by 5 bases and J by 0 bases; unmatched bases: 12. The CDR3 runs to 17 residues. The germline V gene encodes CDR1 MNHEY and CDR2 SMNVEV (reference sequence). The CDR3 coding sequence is TGTGCCAGCAGTCCTCGACAGGGCCCCTCTTCTAACTATGGCTACACCTTC. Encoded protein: CASSPRQGPSSNYGYTF.

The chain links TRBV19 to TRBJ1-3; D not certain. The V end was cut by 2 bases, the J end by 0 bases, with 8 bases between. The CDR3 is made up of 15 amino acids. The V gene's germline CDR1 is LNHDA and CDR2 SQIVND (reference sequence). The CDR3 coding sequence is TGTGCCAGTAGTATAATAGGACTCTCTGGAAACACCATATATTTT. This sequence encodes CASSIIGLSGNTIYF.

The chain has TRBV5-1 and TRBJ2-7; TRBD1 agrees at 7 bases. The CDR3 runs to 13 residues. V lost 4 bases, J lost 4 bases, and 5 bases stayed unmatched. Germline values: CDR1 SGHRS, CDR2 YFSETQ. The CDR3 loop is CASSPTGFYEQYF. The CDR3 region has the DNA TGCGCCAGCAGCCCGACAGGGTTTTACGAGCAGTACTTC.

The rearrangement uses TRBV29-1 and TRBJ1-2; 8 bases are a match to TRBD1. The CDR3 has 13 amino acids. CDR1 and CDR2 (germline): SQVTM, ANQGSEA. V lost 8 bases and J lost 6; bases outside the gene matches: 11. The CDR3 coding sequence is TGCAGCATCCCGACAGGGGTGATGAATGGCTACACCTTC. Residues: CSIPTGVMNGYTF.

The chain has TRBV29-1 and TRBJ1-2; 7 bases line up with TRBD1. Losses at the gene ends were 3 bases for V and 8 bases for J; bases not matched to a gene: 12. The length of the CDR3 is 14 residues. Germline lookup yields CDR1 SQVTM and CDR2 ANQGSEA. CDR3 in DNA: TGCAGCGTTGAGGGGGACAGTTTTTTCTCGGGCTACACCTTC. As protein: CSVEGDSFFSGYTF.

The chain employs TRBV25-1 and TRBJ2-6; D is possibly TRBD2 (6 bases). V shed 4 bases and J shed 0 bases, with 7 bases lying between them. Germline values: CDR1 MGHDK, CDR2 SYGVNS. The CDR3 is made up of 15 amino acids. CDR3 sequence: CASSVGGSGANVLTF. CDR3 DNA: TGTGCCAGCAGTGTGGGGGGCTCTGGGGCCAACGTCCTGACTTTC.